The 21 T cell receptor beta chains below all came from one sample that was sequenced in a study of shared clonotypes between healthy human individuals. Profiling relied on immunoSEQ multiplex PCR, and the TCRdb table lists in-frame clones only, not all of them. The sample lists 2 million to 2.5 million clones, approximately 93% occurring once. The sample was naive CD4+ T cells from PBMCs. Subset noted: CD45RA+ positively selected. The receptors shown here come from a man between 18 and 35 years old in good health. Some clones in this sample may be carry-over from other donors' samples.

This chain connects TRBV18 to TRBJ1-1; TRBD1 matches at 10 bases. Germline V gene data show CDR1 as KGHSH and CDR2 as LQKENI. CDR3 size: 17 residues. The junction had 10 bases not matched to a gene; V was cut back by 1 base and J by 5 bases. Written as DNA, the CDR3 is TGTGCCAGCTCACCACTCGGGACAGGGGTTACCGTGACTGAAGCTTTCTTT. Its protein product is CASSPLGTGVTVTEAFF.

V is TRBV15 and J is TRBJ1-5; D may be TRBD1 (6 bases). The germline CDR1 and CDR2 sequences are LNHNV and YYDKDF (reference sequence). This CDR3 is 15 amino acids long. Trimming cost V 8 bases and J 0 bases, with 14 bases left between them. The CDR3 here is CATVRDTNSNQPQHF. As DNA, the CDR3 is TGTGCCACCGTCCGGGACACCAATAGCAATCAGCCCCAGCATTTT.

V is TRBV5-1 and J is TRBJ2-3, with D possibly matching TRBD1 (6 bases). This CDR3 region has 16 residues. V shed 4 bases and J shed 5 bases, with 20 bases lying between them. Germline CDR1 is SGHRS and CDR2 is YFSETQ. The chain's CDR3 is CASSISQGRGGDTQYF. In nucleotides, the CDR3 is TGCGCCAGCAGCATATCTCAGGGGAGAGGGGGAGATACGCAGTATTTT. The variable domain in full, completed from reference TRBV5-1 and TRBJ2-3, reads KAGVTQTPRYLIKTRGQQVTLSCSPISGHRSVSWYQQTPGQGLQFLFEYFSETQRNKGNFPGRFSGRQFSNSRSEMNVSTLELGDSALYLCASSISQGRGGDTQYFGPGTRLTVL.

The count of this clone is one. V is TRBV2 and J is TRBJ2-7; D remains unclear. Between the trimmed V and J ends, which lost 5 bases and 8 bases, there was a span of 13 bases. The CDR3 loop spans 12 amino acids. Germline-derived CDR1 and CDR2 are SNHLY and FYNNEI. In nucleotides, the CDR3 is TGTGCCAGCAGTTTTGGTACTGGGAAGCAGTACTTC. This encodes CASSFGTGKQYF. The full variable domain, in which reference TRBV2 and TRBJ2-7 provide the parts outside the CDR3, is EPEVTQTPSHQVTQMGQEVILRCVPISNHLYFYWYRQILGQKVEFLVSFYNNEISEKSEIFDDQFSVERPDGSNFTLKIRSTKLEDSAMYFCASSFGTGKQYFGPGTRLTVT.

The gene calls are TRBV4-3 and TRBJ1-2; D is undetermined. V was pared by 0 bases and J by 4 bases, with 12 bases between. Germline CDR1 is LGHNA and CDR2 is YSLEER. The CDR3 has 15 residues. The DNA of the CDR3 is TGCGCCAGCAGCCAAGATCTGAACTTTGCCTATGGCTACACCTTC. Translated, it gives CASSQDLNFAYGYTF.

The chain recombines TRBV4-3 with TRBJ2-7; 10 nucleotides align to TRBD2. Germline loops: CDR1 LGHNA, CDR2 YSLEER. There are 16 residues in the CDR3. J lost 2 bases, V lost 1 base, and 5 bases had no gene match. The CDR3 DNA is TGCGCCAGCAGCCAAGGACTAGCGGGCCAGACCTACGAGCAGTACTTC. It is translated as CASSQGLAGQTYEQYF.

This clone appeared a single time. This chain uses TRBV11-3 with TRBJ2-3; unclear D gene. The germline V gene encodes CDR1 SGHNT and CDR2 YENEEA. This CDR3 comprises 13 residues. V was clipped by 1 base and J by 2 bases, with 4 bases between them. The CDR3, as DNA: TGTGCCAGCAGCTTAGCCATCACAGATACGCAGTATTTT. This gives the protein CASSLAITDTQYF.

The V call is TRBV5-6, the J call TRBJ1-2; D remains unclear. The length of the CDR3 is 12 residues. Deletions cut 4 bases from V and 5 bases from J, with 9 bases between. Germline CDR1 is SGHDT and CDR2 is YYEEEE. Written as DNA, the CDR3 is TGTGCCAGCAGCCCCGGCCGTTATGGCTACACCTTC. This translates into CASSPGRYGYTF.

V and J are TRBV7-9 and TRBJ1-2; TRBD1 is a possible D gene (5 bases). The CDR3 has 14 amino acids. V was trimmed by 2 bases and J by 7 bases, leaving 14 bases between them. The germline gives CDR1 SEHNR, CDR2 FQNEAQ (reference sequence). The CDR3 spells CASSLSLLGGGYTF. In nucleotides, the CDR3 is TGTGCCAGCAGCTTATCCCTACTGGGGGGTGGCTACACCTTC.

This clone appeared once. The gene calls are TRBV6-5 and TRBJ1-2; weak D call: TRBD1 (5 bases). This CDR3 contains 12 residues. V was trimmed by 6 bases and J by 7 bases, leaving 12 bases between them. Germline assignment: CDR1 MNHEY and CDR2 SVGAGI. The CDR3 region has the DNA TGTGCCAGCAGAGAGGGACCTGGTGGCTACACCTTC. Protein product: CASREGPGGYTF.

This chain connects TRBV19 to TRBJ2-7; weak D call: TRBD1 (7 bases). V was cut by 6 bases and J by 2 bases, with 20 bases left in between. The CDR3 is 16 amino acids. Germline values: CDR1 LNHDA, CDR2 SQIVND (reference sequence). CDR3 bases: TGTGCCAGTAGCATACTGGGCGGGACAGTCCCCTACGAGCAGTACTTC. Its protein is CASSILGGTVPYEQYF.

The genes are TRBV5-1 and TRBJ1-2; D uncertain. This CDR3 is 14 amino acids long. Per the germline V gene, CDR1 is SGHRS and CDR2 is YFSETQ. Trimming took 2 bases from V and 1 from J, leaving 9 bases between them. The CDR3: CASSLGTINYGYTF. The CDR3 coding sequence is TGCGCCAGCAGCTTAGGTACCATTAACTATGGCTACACCTTC.

As concerns this clone: With a much larger clone just one base away, this may be a read error. This sequence joins TRBV5-3 and TRBJ1-4, with D possibly matching TRBD1 (6 bases). TRBV5-3 falls under the ORF class, with uncertain function. The CDR3 spans 17 residues. V was pared by 0 bases and J by 8 bases, with 20 bases between. The CDR3 here is CARSLAGPAAGAEKLFF. In DNA, the CDR3 is TGTGCCAGAAGCTTGGCTGGTCCGGCGGCAGGGGCCGAAAAACTGTTTTTT.

V is TRBV18 and J is TRBJ1-5, with D unresolved. This CDR3 spans 13 amino acids. With 3 bases removed from V and 8 bases from J, the gap between germline ends came to 11 bases. In germline, CDR1 is KGHSH, CDR2 LQKENI. The CDR3 DNA reads as TGTGCCAGCTCACCCCCGTCTGCCGAGCCCCAGCATTTT. It specifies CASSPPSAEPQHF.

J is TRBJ2-1 and V is TRBV2, with TRBD2 identical over 12 bases. Germline CDR1 SNHLY, CDR2 FYNNEI. V lost 7 bases, J lost 7 bases, and 8 bases stayed unmatched. The CDR3 contains 15 residues. CDR3 sequence (DNA): TGTGCCAGCACCCGAGAACTAGCGGGAGGTAATGAGCAGTTCTTC. Translating gives CASTRELAGGNEQFF.

The chain uses TRBV14 and TRBJ2-3; D not resolved. Trimming left V 6 bases short and J 4 bases short, with 14 bases between. Germline V gene data show CDR1 as SGHDN and CDR2 as FVKESK. This CDR3 comprises 14 residues. The chain's CDR3 is CASRRSGWPDTQYF. The DNA for the CDR3 is TGTGCCAGCAGGCGGAGTGGCTGGCCAGATACGCAGTATTTT.

The V call is TRBV2, the J call TRBJ2-7, with TRBD1 as a possible D gene (5 bases). The CDR3 spans 12 residues. Deletions cut 6 bases from V and 6 bases from J, with 12 bases between. In germline, CDR1 is SNHLY, CDR2 FYNNEI. CDR3 region: CASSLTGSEQYF. For the CDR3, the DNA is TGTGCCAGCAGCCTAACAGGATCCGAGCAGTACTTC.

This sequence joins TRBV15 and TRBJ2-2; possible D gene TRBD1, 6 bases. The CDR3 sequence is 13 residues long. CDR1 and CDR2 from the germline V gene are LNHNV and YYDKDF (reference sequence). Trimming left V 4 bases short and J 10 bases short, with 13 bases between. As DNA, the CDR3 is TGTGCCACCAGCACGGCAGGGGCTAAGGAGCTGTTTTTT. Its protein product is CATSTAGAKELFF.

The CDR3 bases are TGTGCCAGCAGTCCAAGGGGCTCTCCGAACACTGAAGCTTTCTTT. This gives the protein CASSPRGSPNTEAFF. V usage is TRBV28 and J usage is TRBJ1-1, with D maybe TRBD1 (5 bases). Deletions cut 5 bases from V and 1 base from J, with 14 bases between. The CDR3 runs to 15 residues. Germline V gene data show CDR1 as MDHEN and CDR2 as SYDVKM.

The V and J genes are TRBV6-6 and TRBJ2-2; D uncertain. The germline gives CDR1 MNHNY, CDR2 SVGAGI (reference sequence). Between the trimmed V and J ends, which lost 3 bases and 1 base, there was a span of 9 bases. The CDR3 is 15 residues long. Here the CDR3 DNA reads TGTGCCAGCAGTTATGTGCAGGTGAACACCGGGGAGCTGTTTTTT. Protein: CASSYVQVNTGELFF.

To note about this clone: The sample holds other DNA sequences that translate to the same CDR3. The V and J genes are TRBV7-9 and TRBJ1-1; possibly TRBD1 for D (6 bases). CDR3 length: 14 amino acids. The germline CDR1 and CDR2 sequences are SEHNR and FQNEAQ (reference sequence). Trimming left V 5 bases short and J 2 bases short, with 12 bases between. For the CDR3, the DNA is TGTGCCAGCAGCCTACAGGGTGGCAACACTGAAGCTTTCTTT. Amino acids: CASSLQGGNTEAFF.